This TCR beta chain was recovered during a study of T cells in localized non-small cell lung cancer. Study-wide points: Those with higher blood T cell density had longer overall survival. Adjacent lung held a median 57 of the top 100 tumor clones. The tumor had only one region sequenced, so heterogeneity remains possible.

The table came from immunoSEQ multiplex PCR; TCRdb's copy has only in-frame clones and leaves some out. The table includes about 52,000 clones, around 90% detected once. Germline V gene sequence: CDR1 MNHEY, CDR2 SMNVEV (reference sequence). V lost 5 bases and J 3 bases, leaving 16 bases between the germline ends. There are 16 residues in the CDR3. This clone was seen once. The antigen remains unidentified. The source was PBMCs, collected before any cancer treatment. V and J are TRBV27 and TRBJ2-2, with D perhaps matching TRBD2 (6 bases). The clonotype comes from a female donor with stage II lung adenocarcinoma. CDR3 sequence: CASSLRSGVHTGELFF. The DNA for the CDR3 is TGTGCCAGCAGTCTCCGTAGCGGAGTCCACACCGGGGAGCTGTTTTTT.